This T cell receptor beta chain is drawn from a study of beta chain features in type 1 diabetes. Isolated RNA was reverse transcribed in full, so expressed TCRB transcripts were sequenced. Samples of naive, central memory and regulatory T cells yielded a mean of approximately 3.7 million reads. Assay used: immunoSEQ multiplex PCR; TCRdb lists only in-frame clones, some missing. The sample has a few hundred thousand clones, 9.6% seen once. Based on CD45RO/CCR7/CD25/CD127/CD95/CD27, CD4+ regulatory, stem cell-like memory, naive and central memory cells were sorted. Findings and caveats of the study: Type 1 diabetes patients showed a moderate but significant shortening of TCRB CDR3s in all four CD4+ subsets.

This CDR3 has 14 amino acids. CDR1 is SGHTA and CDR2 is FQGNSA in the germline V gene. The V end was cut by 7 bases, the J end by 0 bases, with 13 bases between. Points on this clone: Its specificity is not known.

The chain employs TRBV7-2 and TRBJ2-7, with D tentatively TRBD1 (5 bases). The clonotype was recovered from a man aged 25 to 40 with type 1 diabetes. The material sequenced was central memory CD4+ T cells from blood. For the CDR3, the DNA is TGTGCCAGCATCTCCCACAGGAGCTCCTACGAGCAGTACTTC. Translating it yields CASISHRSSYEQYF.